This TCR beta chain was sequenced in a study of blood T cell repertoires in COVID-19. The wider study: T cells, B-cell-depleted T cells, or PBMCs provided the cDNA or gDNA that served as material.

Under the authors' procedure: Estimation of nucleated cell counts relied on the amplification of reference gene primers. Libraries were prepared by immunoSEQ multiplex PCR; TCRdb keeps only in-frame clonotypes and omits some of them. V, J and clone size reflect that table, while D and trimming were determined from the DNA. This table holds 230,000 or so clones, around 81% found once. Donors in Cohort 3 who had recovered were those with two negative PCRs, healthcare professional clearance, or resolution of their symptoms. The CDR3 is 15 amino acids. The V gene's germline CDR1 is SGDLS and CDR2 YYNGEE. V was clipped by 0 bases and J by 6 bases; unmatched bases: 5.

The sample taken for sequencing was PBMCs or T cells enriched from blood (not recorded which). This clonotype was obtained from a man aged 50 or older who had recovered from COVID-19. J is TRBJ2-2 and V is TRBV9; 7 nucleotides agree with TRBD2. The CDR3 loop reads CASSVGGRAAGELFF. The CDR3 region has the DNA TGTGCCAGCAGCGTAGGTGGGAGGGCTGCCGGGGAGCTGTTTTTT.